This T cell receptor (beta chain) comes out of a study of Graves' ophthalmopathy and Graves' hyperthyroidism. The study, taken as a whole, reports: Blood also contained most of the expanded thyroid clonotypes above 0.001 frequency. Ophthalmopathy could be told apart from stable hyperthyroidism by a 13-signature model (around 90% sensitivity, around 78% specificity).

Comments on this clonotype: Its matching antigen is unknown.

Transcripts of RNA were the source for amplifying TCR beta CDR3 regions. The workflow started with a first-round RT-PCR run with HTBI primers and then moved on to a second-round multiplex PCR. TCRdb used MiXCR to reprocess the multiplex PCR reads, holding one entry per CDR3 protein. Of more than 1,000,000 distinct CDR3 sequences in the sample, 35% to 40% were seen once. With 4 bases removed from V and 6 bases from J, the gap between germline ends came to 13 bases. Per the germline V gene, CDR1 is SGHNT and CDR2 is YYREEE (reference sequence). The CDR3 contains 13 residues. The source is an adult man with Graves' hyperthyroidism. This rearrangement joins TRBV5-4 to TRBJ1-1; D is possibly TRBD1 (5 bases). The material sequenced was peripheral blood or thyroid tissue (not recorded which). CDR3 bases: TGTGCCAGCAGCACGGGGCCAGGCGCTGAAGCTTTCTTT. Protein: CASSTGPGAEAFF.